This T cell receptor beta chain appears in the sequencing data of a study of human T cells and chemical hapten exposure. Background on the study: Diphenylcyclopropenone doses were given weekly to the scalps of patients across the roughly 24-week study.

Time point reported: patch test 2, 6 weeks after DPC sensitization. Treatment denoted: therapeutic diphenylcyclopropenone sensitization with weekly scalp DPC. This clonotype occurred many times. Its target is not known. The CDR3 has 17 residues. The germline CDR1 and CDR2 sequences are MNHEY and SMNVEV (reference sequence). The V end was cut by 2 bases, the J end by 6 bases, with 22 bases between. It was the library that attached unique molecular identifiers to individual cDNA molecules. One entry per CDR3 protein, called by TCRdb with MiXCR from the RACE reads. The sample has about 380,000 distinct CDR3 sequences, about 6% seen once. Study conclusions and caveats: In comparison with controls, expanded TCRs gave rise to a significantly larger number of large CDR3 similarity clusters. Having alopecia, donors may respond immunologically unlike healthy people.

The sequencing here drew on whole blood, taken in connection with sensitization to the hapten diphenylcyclopropenone (DPC). The TCR comes from a woman between 18 and 29 years old with alopecia areata. Some clones in this sample may be carry-over from other donors' samples. J is TRBJ1-2 and V is TRBV27; tentative D call: TRBD1 (6 bases). The CDR3 DNA is TGTGCCAGCAGTTTAGAGGCGGGCCGGGACACGATGAATGGCTACACCTTC. It yields the protein CASSLEAGRDTMNGYTF.